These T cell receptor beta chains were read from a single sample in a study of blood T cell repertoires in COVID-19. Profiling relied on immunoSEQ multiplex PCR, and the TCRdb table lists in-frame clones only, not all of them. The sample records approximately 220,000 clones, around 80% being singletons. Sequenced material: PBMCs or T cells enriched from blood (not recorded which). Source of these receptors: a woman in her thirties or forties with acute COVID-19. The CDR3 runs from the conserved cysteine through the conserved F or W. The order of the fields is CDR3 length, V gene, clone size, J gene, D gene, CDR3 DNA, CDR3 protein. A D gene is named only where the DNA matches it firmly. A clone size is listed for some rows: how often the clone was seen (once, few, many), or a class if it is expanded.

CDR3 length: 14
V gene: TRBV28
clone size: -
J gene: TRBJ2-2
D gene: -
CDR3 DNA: TGTGCCAGCAGGCAACCAGGGGACACCGGGGAGCTGTTTTTT
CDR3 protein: CASRQPGDTGELFF

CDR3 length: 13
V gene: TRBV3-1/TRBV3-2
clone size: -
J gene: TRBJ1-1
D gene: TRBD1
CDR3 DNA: TGTGCCAGCATCCCGGGACAGGGCACTGAAGCTTTCTTT
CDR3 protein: CASIPGQGTEAFF

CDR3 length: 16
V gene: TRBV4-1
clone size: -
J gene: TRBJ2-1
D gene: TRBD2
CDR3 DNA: TGCGCCAGCAGCCATGGAATTAGCGGGGGGGGCAATGAGCAGTTCTTC
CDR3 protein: CASSHGISGGGNEQFF

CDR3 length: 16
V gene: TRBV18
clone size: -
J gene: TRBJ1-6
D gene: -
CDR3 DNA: TGTGCCAGCTCACCATTAGAACAGGGTCGTAATTCACCCCTCCACTTT
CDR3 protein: CASSPLEQGRNSPLHF

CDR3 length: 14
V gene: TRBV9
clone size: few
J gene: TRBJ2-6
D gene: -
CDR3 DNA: TGTGCCAGCAGCGCCAGGGGCTGGGCCAACGTCCTGACTTTC
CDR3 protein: CASSARGWANVLTF

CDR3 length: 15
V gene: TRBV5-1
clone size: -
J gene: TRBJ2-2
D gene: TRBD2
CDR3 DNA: TGCGCCAGTAAAGGACTAGCGGGTCAAACCGGGGAGCTGTTTTTT
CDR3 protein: CASKGLAGQTGELFF

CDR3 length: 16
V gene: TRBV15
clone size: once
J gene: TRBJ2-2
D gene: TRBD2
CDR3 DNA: TGTGCCACCAGCGGTAGCGGGGGGGCCCACACCGGGGAGCTGTTTTTT
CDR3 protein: CATSGSGGAHTGELFF

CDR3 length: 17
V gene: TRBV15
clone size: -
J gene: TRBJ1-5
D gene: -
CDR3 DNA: TGTGCCACCAGCAGAGAGCCAAACAGCAGGACAAATCAGCCCCAGCATTTT
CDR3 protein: CATSREPNSRTNQPQHF

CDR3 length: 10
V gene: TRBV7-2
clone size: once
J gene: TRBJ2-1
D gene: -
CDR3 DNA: TGTGCCAGCAGCGGGCATGAGCAGTTCTTC
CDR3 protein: CASSGHEQFF

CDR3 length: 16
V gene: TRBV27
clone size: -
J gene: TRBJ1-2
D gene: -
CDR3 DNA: TGTGCCAGCAGTTTCGTTCCCGGTCGAGCTAACTATGGCTACACCTTC
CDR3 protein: CASSFVPGRANYGYTF

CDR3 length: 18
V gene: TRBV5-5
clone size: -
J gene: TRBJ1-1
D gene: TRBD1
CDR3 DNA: TGTGCCAGCAGCTCTGTCCGGACAGGGGCGATAATGAACACTGAAGCTTTCTTT
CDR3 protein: CASSSVRTGAIMNTEAFF

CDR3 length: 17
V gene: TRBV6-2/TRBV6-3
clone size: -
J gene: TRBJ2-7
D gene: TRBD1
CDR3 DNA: TGTGCCAGCAGTTATTCCCGGGACAGGGGGAGCTCCTACGAGCAGTACTTC
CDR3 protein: CASSYSRDRGSSYEQYF

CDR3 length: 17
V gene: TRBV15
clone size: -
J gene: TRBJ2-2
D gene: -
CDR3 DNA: TGTGCCACCAGCAGGAACACAGGTCCCCTTAACACCGGGGAGCTGTTTTTT
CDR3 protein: CATSRNTGPLNTGELFF

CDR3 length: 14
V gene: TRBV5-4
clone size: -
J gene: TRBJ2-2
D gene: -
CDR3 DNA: TGTGCCAGCAGCTCCTTCGGGAGCACCGGGGAGCTGTTTTTT
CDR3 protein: CASSSFGSTGELFF

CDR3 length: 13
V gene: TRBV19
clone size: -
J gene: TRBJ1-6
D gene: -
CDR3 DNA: TGTGCCAGTAGACCCAGCCTCACAGCACCCCTCCACTTT
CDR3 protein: CASRPSLTAPLHF

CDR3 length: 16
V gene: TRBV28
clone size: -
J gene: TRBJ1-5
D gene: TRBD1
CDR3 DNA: TGTGCCAGCAGCAGATCGGGACAGGGCGAAAATCAGCCCCAGCATTTT
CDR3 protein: CASSRSGQGENQPQHF

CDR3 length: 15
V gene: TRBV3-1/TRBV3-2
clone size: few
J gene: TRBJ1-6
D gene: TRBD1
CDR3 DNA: TGTGCCAGCAGCCATTCCGGACAGGCTCCTTCACCCCTCCACTTT
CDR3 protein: CASSHSGQAPSPLHF

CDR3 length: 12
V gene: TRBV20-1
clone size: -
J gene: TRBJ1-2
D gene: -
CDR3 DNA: TGCAGTGCTGGTGGGACAAACTATGGCTACACCTTC
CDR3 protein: CSAGGTNYGYTF

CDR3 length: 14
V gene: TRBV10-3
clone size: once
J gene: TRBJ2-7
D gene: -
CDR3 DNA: TGTGCCACCCTACCCGGACAGATCCCCCACGAGCAGTACTTC
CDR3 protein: CATLPGQIPHEQYF

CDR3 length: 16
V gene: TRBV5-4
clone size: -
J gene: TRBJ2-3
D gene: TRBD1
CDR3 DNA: TGTGCCAGCAGCGGGGGACAGGGTATGAGCACAGATACGCAGTATTTT
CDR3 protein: CASSGGQGMSTDTQYF

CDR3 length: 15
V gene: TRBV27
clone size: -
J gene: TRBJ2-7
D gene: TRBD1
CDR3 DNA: TGTGCCAGCAGTTCGGTCCGGGACAGTACCTACGAGCAGTACTTC
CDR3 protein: CASSSVRDSTYEQYF

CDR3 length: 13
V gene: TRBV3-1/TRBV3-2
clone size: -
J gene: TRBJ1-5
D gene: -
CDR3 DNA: TGTGCCAGCAGCCAAGGCCGGGACATAGGCCTTCATTTT
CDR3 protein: CASSQGRDIGLHF

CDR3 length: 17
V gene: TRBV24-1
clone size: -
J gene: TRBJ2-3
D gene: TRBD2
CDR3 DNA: TGTGCCACCAGTGATTTTGGAACTAGCGGGTCGGCAGATACGCAGTATTTT
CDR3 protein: CATSDFGTSGSADTQYF

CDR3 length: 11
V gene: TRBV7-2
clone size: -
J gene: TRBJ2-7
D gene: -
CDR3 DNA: TGTGCCAGCAGCTTAGTCAACGAGCAGTACTTC
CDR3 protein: CASSLVNEQYF

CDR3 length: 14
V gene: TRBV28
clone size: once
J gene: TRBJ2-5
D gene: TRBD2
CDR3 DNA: TGTGCCAGCAGCCCCGGGGGGTACCAAGAGACCCAGTACTTC
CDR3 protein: CASSPGGYQETQYF

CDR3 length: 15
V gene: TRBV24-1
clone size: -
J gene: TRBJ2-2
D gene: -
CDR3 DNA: TGTGCCACCAGTGATAGAAGGGGCGGAACCGGGGAGCTGTTTTTT
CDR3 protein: CATSDRRGGTGELFF

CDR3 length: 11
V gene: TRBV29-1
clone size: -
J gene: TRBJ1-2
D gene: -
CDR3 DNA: TGCAGCGTTGAAAGCGGGTATGGCTACACCTTC
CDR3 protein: CSVESGYGYTF

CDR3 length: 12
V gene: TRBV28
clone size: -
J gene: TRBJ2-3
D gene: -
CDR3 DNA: TGTGCCAGCAGTCTTATCACAGATACGCAGTATTTT
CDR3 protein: CASSLITDTQYF

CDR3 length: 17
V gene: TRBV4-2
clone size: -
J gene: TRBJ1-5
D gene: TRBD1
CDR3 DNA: TGTGCCAGCAGCCAAGATAGTGCAGGGGGAAGCAATCAGCCCCAGCATTTT
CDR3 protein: CASSQDSAGGSNQPQHF